This T cell receptor beta chain is from a study of blood T cell repertoires in COVID-19. Original processing notes: Cell counts per sample came from amplifying reference gene primers. Produced via immunoSEQ multiplex PCR; TCRdb's table is partial and in-frame only. The D gene and trimming were derived from the DNA, and the V and J assignments and clone size from that table. The sample carries under 400,000 clones, around 87% recorded once. Germline V gene data show CDR1 as LNHDA and CDR2 as SQIVND (reference sequence). CDR3 size: 15 residues. Trimming shortened V by 6 bases and J by 0 bases, and 12 bases separated the two germline ends.

The chain uses TRBV19 and TRBJ1-5; maybe TRBD1 (5 bases). This clonotype was sampled from a man aged 40-55 years in a cohort exposed to, infected with or recovered from COVID-19 (not recorded which). Sequencing input: PBMCs or T cells enriched from blood (not recorded which). The CDR3 reads CASRAQGNSNQPQHF. The CDR3 DNA sequence: TGTGCCAGTAGGGCTCAGGGAAATAGCAATCAGCCCCAGCATTTT.